The text below deals with one T cell receptor beta chain. The study drew its donors from healthy HIV-negative adults without recent acute infections or vaccinations. The data are from a study of shared clonotypes between healthy human individuals. Assay execution proceeded at the deep level. Using immunoSEQ multiplex PCR, the repertoire was profiled, and TCRdb retains in-frame clones only, with some absent. This sample has around 2.1 million clones; approximately 94% occur once, and the top ten carry around 0.13%. Trimming pared 0 bases from V and 1 base from J, leaving 5 bases between. CDR1 and CDR2 (germline): SGHTS, YDEGEE. CDR3 length: 15 amino acids.

This chain connects TRBV5-8 to TRBJ2-6; D is ambiguous. The origin of this receptor is a man between 18 and 35 years old in good health. Sequencing was carried out using naive CD4+ T cells sorted from blood. Specified subset: CD45RA+ positively selected. The CDR3 loop reads CASSLGHSGANVLTF. The CDR3 bases are TGTGCCAGCAGCTTGGGGCATTCTGGGGCCAACGTCCTGACTTTC. The full variable domain, in which reference TRBV5-8 and TRBJ2-6 provide the parts outside the CDR3, is EAGVTQSPTHLIKTRGQQATLRCSPISGHTSVYWYQQALGLGLQFLLWYDEGEERNRGNFPPRFSGRQFPNYSSELNVNALELEDSALYLCASSLGHSGANVLTFGAGSRLTVL.